This T cell receptor beta chain was sequenced during a study of Ad26.COV2.S vaccination and SARS-CoV-2 variants. Overall study findings and caveats: Vaccinees displayed broader spike-specific TCR repertoires than placebo recipients. In vaccinated individuals, spike-specific CD8+ and CD4+ T cell responses reportedly displayed substantial breadth.

TCRdb keeps only in-frame clones here, not all; method: immunoSEQ multiplex PCR. The sample contains about 260,000 clones, 87% of which appear only once. Treatment of the sample: some 20 received Ad26.COV2.S at low or high dose, single or two shots; several received placebo; per-sample allocation not given. The samples were gathered on day 63 after the first injection of vaccine or placebo. The shot given was an Ad26 vector that makes Wuhan-strain SARS-CoV-2 spike. Of note for this clone: The antigen is not known.

The sequencing here drew on peripheral blood, taken in a trial of Ad26.COV2.S vaccine versus placebo. The sequence derives from a person aged 18-60 years who received the Ad26.COV2.S COVID-19 vaccine or a placebo.

The CDR3 region is CASRQGGRETQYF. The CDR3 DNA sequence: TGTGCCAGCAGGCAGGGAGGGAGGGAGACCCAGTACTTC. This chain joins TRBV2 and TRBJ2-5; 7 positions agree with TRBD2. Germline-derived CDR1 and CDR2 are SNHLY and FYNNEI. The ends lost 6 bases at V and 5 bases at J; junction bases unmatched: 6. This CDR3 has 13 amino acids.